This TCR beta chain was retrieved from a study of T cell changes during pregnancy in multiple sclerosis. Germline V lookup: CDR1 ENHRY, CDR2 SYGVKD. CDR3 length: 14 residues. V lost 3 bases, J lost 1 base, and 9 bases lay in between. Measured with immunoSEQ multiplex PCR; TCRdb has only the in-frame clones, and not every one. Of around 60,000 clones in the sample, about 90% are singletons; the top ten hold about 0.5%. This rearrangement joins TRBV10-3 to TRBJ1-1; D gene unclear. The material was CD4+ T cells from peripheral blood mononuclear cells, obtained after pregnancy. This receptor was obtained from a female donor in good health, enrolled as a control in a pregnancy study. The CDR3 nucleotides read TGTGCCATCAGTGACCGGGTTGGGAACACTGAAGCTTTCTTT. Residues: CAISDRVGNTEAFF.